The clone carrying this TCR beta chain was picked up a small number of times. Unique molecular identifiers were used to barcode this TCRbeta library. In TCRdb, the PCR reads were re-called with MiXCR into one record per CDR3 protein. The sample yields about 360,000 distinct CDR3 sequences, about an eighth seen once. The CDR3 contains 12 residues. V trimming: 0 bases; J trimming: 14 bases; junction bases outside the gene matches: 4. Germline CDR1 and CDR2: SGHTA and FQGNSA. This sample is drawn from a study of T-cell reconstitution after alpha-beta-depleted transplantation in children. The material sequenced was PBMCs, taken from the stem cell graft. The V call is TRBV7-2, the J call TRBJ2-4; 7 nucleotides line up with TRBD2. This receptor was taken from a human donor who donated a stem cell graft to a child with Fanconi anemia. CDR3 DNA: TGTGCCAGCAGCTTAGCGGGAGGGCGCAAGTACTTC. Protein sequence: CASSLAGGRKYF.